Below are 31 T cell receptor beta chains sequenced from a single sample in a study of CD8 T cells in ankylosing spondylitis. The study, taken as a whole, reports: Blood of patients with ankylosing spondylitis appeared to be characterized by a TCR beta motif of 8 or 9 highly homologous variants.

These receptors have no known antigen. TCRdb used MiXCR to reprocess the 5' RACE reads, holding one entry per CDR3 protein. This table holds a few hundred thousand distinct CDR3 sequences, 9.5% to 15% found once. The sample comprised blood, either unsorted or a sorted T cell fraction (not recorded which). These receptors came from a male donor with ankylosing spondylitis.

This chain links TRBV18 with TRBJ1-3, with D unclear. The CDR3 runs to 17 residues. Trimming took 6 bases from V and 0 from J, leaving 18 bases between them. From germline, CDR1 is KGHSH and CDR2 LQKENI. CDR3: CASSVNPALPSGNTIYF. CDR3 sequence (DNA): TGTGCCAGCTCTGTTAATCCGGCCTTACCCTCTGGAAACACCATATATTTT.

This clonotype has just a few counts. The gene calls are TRBV12-3 or TRBV12-4 and TRBJ2-1; perhaps D is TRBD1 or TRBD2 (5 bases each). Trimming removed 1 base at V and 14 bases at J, with 15 bases between. This CDR3 spans 13 amino acids. This CDR3 reads CASSLEGPPGKFF. The CDR3 nucleotides are TGTGCCAGCAGTTTAGAGGGACCACCGGGAAAGTTCTTC.

This clonotype has more than one count but fewer than ten. The chain uses TRBV10-2 and TRBJ2-7, with 9 positions matching TRBD2. V was pared by 3 bases and J by 6 bases, with 9 bases of the junction left unmatched. Germline values: CDR1 WSHSY, CDR2 SAAADI. CDR3 length: 15 residues. CDR3 bases: TGCGCCAGCAGTGAAACTAGCGGGCATCGGGGCGAGCAGTACTTC. Protein: CASSETSGHRGEQYF.

The J gene is TRBJ2-7, the V gene TRBV5-1, with D possibly TRBD2 on 5 matching bases. Germline CDR1 SGHRS, CDR2 YFSETQ. The germline V and J ends were trimmed by 3 bases and 1 base, with 14 bases remaining between them. The CDR3 has 15 amino acids. Here the CDR3 DNA reads TGCGCCAGCAGCTCGGACGGGATCCTGTCCTACGAGCAGTACTTC. Protein: CASSSDGILSYEQYF. The full variable domain, rest sourced from reference TRBV5-1 and TRBJ2-7, is KAGVTQTPRYLIKTRGQQVTLSCSPISGHRSVSWYQQTPGQGLQFLFEYFSETQRNKGNFPGRFSGRQFSNSRSEMNVSTLELGDSALYLCASSSDGILSYEQYFGPGTRLTVT.

Ten or more counts support this clonotype. The rearrangement links TRBV14 to TRBJ2-1; TRBD1 agrees at 7 bases. Germline lookup yields CDR1 SGHDN and CDR2 FVKESK. This CDR3 has 19 amino acids. V trimming: 0 bases; J trimming: 3 bases; junction bases outside the gene matches: 14. CDR3 in DNA: TGTGCCAGCAGCCAAGATTGGGGAGTGGGACAGAGAAACTACAATGAGCAGTTCTTC. Amino acids: CASSQDWGVGQRNYNEQFF.

This clonotype has more than one count but fewer than ten. The chain is built from TRBV20-1 and TRBJ2-5, with D maybe TRBD2 (6 bases). The CDR3 runs 16 residues. In germline, CDR1 is DFQATT, CDR2 SNEGSKA (reference sequence). V dropped 1 base and J dropped 5 bases, with 20 bases sitting between them. CDR3 bases: TGCAGTGCTAGAGGGGAGGTTGGCGGGATAACGGAGACCCAGTACTTC. Protein sequence: CSARGEVGGITETQYF.

This clonotype has a handful of counts. The V and J genes are TRBV10-3 and TRBJ1-4, with D unresolved. V was shortened by 8 bases and J by 0 bases, with 10 bases between the two germline ends. The CDR3 spans 14 residues. From germline, CDR1 is ENHRY and CDR2 SYGVKD. Written as DNA, the CDR3 is TGTGCCATCGGGCCAGCCGCAACTAATGAAAAACTGTTTTTT. Translation: CAIGPAATNEKLFF.

The chain combines TRBV6-5 with TRBJ2-1; perhaps TRBD1 as D (5 bases). The germline V gene has CDR1 MNHEY and CDR2 SVGAGI. The CDR3 loop spans 11 amino acids. V lost 6 bases and J 7 bases, leaving 7 bases between the germline ends. The CDR3 here is CASRRQNEQFF. The CDR3 DNA is TGTGCCAGCAGGCGACAGAATGAGCAGTTCTTC.

This clonotype was seen a handful of times. V usage is TRBV12-3 or TRBV12-4 and J usage is TRBJ2-7; the D is unclear. The V gene lost 7 bases and the J gene lost 3 bases, with 16 bases spanning the gap. This CDR3 is 14 amino acids long. CDR3 in amino acids: CASTPLGRNYEQYF. DNA of the CDR3: TGTGCCAGCACCCCCCTGGGCAGAAACTACGAGCAGTACTTC.

This clonotype has ten or more counts. The V call is TRBV5-1, the J call TRBJ2-1; possibly TRBD2 for D (5 bases). This CDR3 spans 13 amino acids. V lost 2 bases and J 6 bases, leaving 9 bases between the germline ends. Looked up from germline, CDR1 is SGHRS and CDR2 is YFSETQ. CDR3 in amino acids: CASSFWTGNEQFF. The CDR3 region has the DNA TGCGCCAGCAGCTTTTGGACTGGCAATGAGCAGTTCTTC.

This clonotype was observed once. V usage is TRBV5-1 and J usage is TRBJ2-1; D might be TRBD2 (5 bases). CDR1 and CDR2 (germline): SGHRS, YFSETQ. Trimming left V 0 bases short and J 5 bases short, with 21 bases between. The CDR3 is 18 residues long. The CDR3 sequence: CASSLAVRRAGPDNEQFF. CDR3 in DNA: TGCGCCAGCAGCTTGGCAGTACGGCGGGCCGGGCCCGACAATGAGCAGTTCTTC.

This clonotype was recorded a few times. The CDR3: CASSQESPRNEKLFF. CDR3 DNA sequence: TGTGCCAGCAGCCAAGAATCCCCCCGGAATGAAAAACTGTTTTTT. The rearrangement uses TRBV4-2 and TRBJ1-4; no clear D gene. The V and J ends lost 0 bases and 5 bases respectively, with 10 bases between them. The CDR3 length is 15 residues. Germline lookup yields CDR1 LGHNA and CDR2 YNFKEQ.

This clonotype was detected ten times or more. The gene calls are TRBV28 and TRBJ2-7, with 16 positions matching TRBD2. The V segment lost 6 bases and the J segment 4 bases; nucleotides outside the gene matches: 3. The CDR3 totals 15 residues. CDR1 MDHEN and CDR2 SYDVKM come from the germline V gene. CDR3 protein: CASSPGLAGGYEQYV. CDR3 sequence (DNA): TGTGCCAGCAGCCCGGGACTAGCGGGAGGGTACGAGCAGTACGTC.

The sample holds many counts of this clonotype. The chain has TRBV2 and TRBJ2-5; D gene unclear. V dropped 0 bases and J dropped 4 bases, with 12 bases sitting between them. Germline values: CDR1 SNHLY, CDR2 FYNNEI. CDR3 length: 15 residues. The CDR3 region has the DNA TGTGCCAGCAGTGAAGCGACCCACATAGCAGAGACCCAGTACTTC. Amino acid sequence: CASSEATHIAETQYF. The variable domain in full, with the rest retrieved from reference TRBV2 and TRBJ2-5, is EPEVTQTPSHQVTQMGQEVILRCVPISNHLYFYWYRQILGQKVEFLVSFYNNEISEKSEIFDDQFSVERPDGSNFTLKIRSTKLEDSAMYFCASSEATHIAETQYFGPGTRLLVL.

This clonotype was counted a few times. J is TRBJ2-2 and V is TRBV2; 11 nucleotides align to TRBD2. Germline V lookup: CDR1 SNHLY, CDR2 FYNNEI. This CDR3 comprises 14 residues. The J segment lost 8 bases and the V segment lost 6 bases, leaving 5 bases of the junction unmatched. The CDR3 region is CASSLLAGVGELFF. Here the CDR3 DNA reads TGTGCCAGCAGCCTACTAGCGGGAGTGGGGGAGCTGTTTTTT.

This clonotype was found a few times. The chain combines TRBV5-1 with TRBJ2-6, with D perhaps TRBD2 (5 bases). V shed 0 bases and J shed 0 bases, with 10 bases lying between them. Per the germline V gene, CDR1 is SGHRS and CDR2 is YFSETQ. The CDR3 is 17 residues long. The DNA of the CDR3 is TGCGCCAGCAGCTTGGGAATCGGGGACTCTGGGGCCAACGTCCTGACTTTC. Its translation: CASSLGIGDSGANVLTF.

The CDR3 sequence is CASSQGTSGRAVQETQYF. For the CDR3, the DNA is TGTGCCAGCAGCCAGGGGACTAGCGGGAGGGCTGTACAAGAGACCCAGTACTTC. The chain employs TRBV6-2 or TRBV6-3 and TRBJ2-5; 16 bases agree with TRBD2. CDR1 and CDR2 (germline): MNHEY, SVGEGT. V lost 6 bases, J lost 2 bases, and 9 bases stayed unmatched. The CDR3 is 18 amino acids.

This clonotype showed up just a few times. V usage is TRBV5-6 and J usage is TRBJ2-5; D unclear. The CDR3 contains 15 residues. Germline V gene data show CDR1 as SGHDT and CDR2 as YYEEEE. V was pared by 0 bases and J by 2 bases, with 11 bases between. The CDR3 here is CASSLVFARQETQYF. The DNA of the CDR3 is TGTGCCAGCAGCTTGGTTTTCGCCAGGCAAGAGACCCAGTACTTC. Full variable domain (missing parts from reference TRBV5-6 and TRBJ2-5): DAGVTQSPTHLIKTRGQQVTLRCSPKSGHDTVSWYQQALGQGPQFIFQYYEEEERQRGNFPDRFSGHQFPNYSSELNVNALLLGDSALYLCASSLVFARQETQYFGPGTRLLVL.

The chain combines TRBV20-1 with TRBJ1-2; D gene unclear. The V gene lost 5 bases and the J gene lost 4 bases, with 8 bases spanning the gap. CDR1 and CDR2 from the germline V gene are DFQATT and SNEGSKA (reference sequence). The length of the CDR3 is 11 residues. The CDR3 coding sequence is TGCAGTGCTGGGAGGGCCTATGGCTACACCTTC. This codes for CSAGRAYGYTF.

This clonotype came up a few times. The chain carries TRBV3-1 and TRBJ1-1, with D tentatively TRBD1 (5 bases). This CDR3 has 15 residues. The V and J ends lost 0 bases and 4 bases respectively, with 12 bases between them. Looked up from germline, CDR1 is LGHDT and CDR2 is YNNKEL (reference sequence). The CDR3 here is CASSQDAGGPTEAFF. The CDR3 DNA follows: TGTGCCAGCAGCCAAGATGCTGGGGGACCCACTGAAGCTTTCTTT.

The chain is built from TRBV19 and TRBJ1-2; perhaps TRBD1 as D (6 bases). The CDR3 covers 11 residues. V was shortened by 9 bases and J by 6 bases, with 11 bases between the two germline ends. The germline V gene has CDR1 LNHDA and CDR2 SQIVND (reference sequence). The CDR3 nucleotides are TGTGCCAGCAGGGGTGGGAATGGCTACACCTTC. Translating it yields CASRGGNGYTF.

This clonotype has at least ten counts. As DNA, the CDR3 is TGTGCCAGCAGCCTTGGGGGGCAGGGCCTCTTCCGGAATGAGCAGTTCTTC. This encodes CASSLGGQGLFRNEQFF. J is TRBJ2-1 and V is TRBV7-2; D possibly matches TRBD1 or TRBD2 (6 bases each). Germline loops: CDR1 SGHTA, CDR2 FQGNSA. V lost 5 bases, J lost 7 bases, and 24 bases lay in between. CDR3 size: 17 residues.

This clonotype was detected only a few times. The chain combines TRBV5-1 with TRBJ2-7; 9 nucleotides line up with TRBD1. Per germline, CDR1 SGHRS and CDR2 YFSETQ. The CDR3 extends over 14 amino acids. Trimming at V came to 4 bases and at J to 3 bases, leaving 5 bases not matched to a gene. The CDR3 protein is CASSPTGGSYEQYV. The CDR3 coding sequence is TGCGCCAGCAGCCCGACAGGGGGAAGCTACGAGCAGTACGTC.

In this sample, this clonotype turned up a few times. An end of the junction differs from the germline gene, which may be a read error. This sequence joins TRBV12-3 or TRBV12-4 and TRBJ2-7, with D possibly matching TRBD1 (6 bases). The CDR3 loop spans 12 amino acids. The CDR3 here is CASSLGADTRQF. In DNA, the CDR3 is TGTGCCAGCAGTCTGGGGGCAGACACGAGACAGTTC.

Many counts were recorded for this clonotype. The chain employs TRBV3-1 and TRBJ2-1; TRBD2 is a possible D gene (6 bases). The germline V gene has CDR1 LGHDT and CDR2 YNNKEL (reference sequence). The V gene lost 8 bases and the J gene lost 5 bases, with 13 bases spanning the gap. The CDR3 extends over 13 amino acids. CDR3 sequence (DNA): TGTGCCAGCGCGGCGCGGGGAGACAATGAGCAGTTCTTC. Its protein product is CASAARGDNEQFF.

The table lists this clonotype with a few counts. V and J are TRBV5-1 and TRBJ2-5, with 7 nucleotides matching TRBD1. The CDR3 runs to 14 residues. From germline, CDR1 is SGHRS and CDR2 YFSETQ. The junction had 8 bases not matched to a gene; V was cut back by 4 bases and J by 5 bases. CDR3 bases: TGCGCCAGCAGCGGCTCAGGGGGAAGGGAGACCCAGTACTTC. Its translation: CASSGSGGRETQYF.

This sequence joins TRBV7-9 and TRBJ2-5, with TRBD2 identical over 10 bases. CDR1 SEHNR and CDR2 FQNEAQ come from the germline V gene (reference sequence). V lost 8 bases and J lost 9; bases outside the gene matches: 15. There are 15 residues in the CDR3. This CDR3 is CASQPGTSAGFPQYF. The CDR3 DNA is TGTGCCAGCCAACCCGGGACTAGCGCCGGTTTTCCCCAGTACTTC.

This clonotype occurred many times. The V gene is TRBV2, the J gene TRBJ2-1; 11 bases map to TRBD2. This CDR3 contains 13 residues. V trimming: 10 bases; J trimming: 9 bases; junction bases outside the gene matches: 8. Germline CDR1 is SNHLY and CDR2 is FYNNEI. The CDR3 region is CAIKTSGKGEQFF. CDR3 in DNA: TGTGCCATCAAGACTAGCGGGAAGGGTGAGCAGTTCTTC.

This chain connects TRBV2 to TRBJ2-5; TRBD2 aligns across 7 bases. The CDR3 has 14 amino acids. The germline gives CDR1 SNHLY, CDR2 FYNNEI. V gave up 2 bases and J gave up 5 bases; unmatched junction bases: 5. CDR3 sequence: CASSETLAVETQYF. DNA of the CDR3: TGTGCCAGCAGTGAAACTCTAGCGGTGGAGACCCAGTACTTC.

This clonotype was counted a few times. The V call is TRBV18, the J call TRBJ2-5; no clear D gene. The germline V and J ends were trimmed by 2 bases and 7 bases, with 17 bases remaining between them. CDR1 KGHSH and CDR2 LQKENI come from the germline V gene. The CDR3 spans 15 residues. The CDR3 here is CASSPITATAVTQYF. The CDR3 DNA reads TGTGCCAGCTCACCAATAACCGCCACCGCCGTGACCCAGTACTTC.

The sample holds many counts of this clonotype. The chain employs TRBV20-1 and TRBJ2-5; 10 bases match TRBD1. Germline loops: CDR1 DFQATT, CDR2 SNEGSKA (reference sequence). V trimming: 7 bases; J trimming: 4 bases; junction bases outside the gene matches: 6. The CDR3 sequence is 13 residues long. CDR3 region: CSVPGQGRETQYF. CDR3 bases: TGCAGTGTACCGGGACAGGGGCGAGAGACCCAGTACTTC.